This T cell receptor (beta chain) was sequenced during a study of identical twins. MiXCR was run by TCRdb on the 5' RACE reads, yielding one entry per CDR3 protein. The sample lists a few hundred thousand distinct CDR3 sequences, about 8% occurring once. This CDR3 is 11 amino acids long. Trimming shortened V by 1 base and J by 8 bases, and 3 bases separated the two germline ends. Per germline, CDR1 SNHLY and CDR2 FYNNEI. This sample was also put to use in a study of yellow fever vaccine responses in identical twins.

The source of this sequence is a young woman in good health. V is TRBV2 and J is TRBJ2-1; D unresolved. The sequencing input was CD8+ T cells sorted from blood. The CDR3 DNA reads TGTGCCAGCAGTGAAGTTCATGAGCAGTTCTTC. Translation gives CASSEVHEQFF.